The entry that follows covers one T cell receptor (beta chain) sequence. Seattle patients were enrolled while actively infected and followed longitudinally. These data come from a study of blood T cell repertoires in COVID-19. About the study: Acute and convalescent COVID-19 samples came from the United States, Italy and Spain.

Authors' methods: Estimation of nucleated cell counts was performed using reference gene primer amplification. This table comes from immunoSEQ multiplex PCR, and its TCRdb copy is limited to in-frame clones, with some not included. V, J and clone size are taken as reported in that table, and D and trimming were inferred from the DNA itself. Of approximately 300,000 clones listed, about 93% are singletons. Germline V gene lookup returns CDR1 SEHNR and CDR2 FQNEAQ (reference sequence). This CDR3 is 14 amino acids long. V shed 2 bases and J shed 4 bases, with 11 bases lying between them. The rearrangement joins TRBV7-9 to TRBJ1-2; D remains unclear. The sequenced sample was peripheral blood. The clonotype comes from a woman aged 25 to 39 with COVID-19, enrolled during active disease. CDR3 amino acids: CASSLSLPFYGYTF. The DNA of the CDR3 is TGTGCCAGCAGCTTATCCCTCCCCTTCTATGGCTACACCTTC.